This paragraph reports one TCR beta chain. Its target is not known. Trimming took off 5 bases at V and 9 bases at J, with 17 bases between the two ends. The CDR3 loop spans 14 amino acids. Germline V gene data show CDR1 as MGHRA and CDR2 as YSYEKL. This specimen belongs to a study of CD8+ T cells in alopecia areata. Notes on the study in general: In patients, TCRs were shared less clearly than in mice, and HLA may possibly be involved.

Following RNA extraction, reverse transcription yielded cDNA that acted as the sequencing template. Repertoires were generated with immunoSEQ multiplex PCR, while TCRdb's copy carries only in-frame clones and drops some. This table holds approximately 150,000 clones, roughly 50% found once. The sample comprised CD4+ T cells sorted from blood. The sequence derives from a human donor in good health. This chain joins TRBV4-1 and TRBJ1-5; the D is unclear. The CDR3 loop is CASSSRSFEGPQHF. The CDR3, as DNA: TGCGCCAGCAGCTCGCGGAGTTTCGAGGGGCCCCAGCATTTT.